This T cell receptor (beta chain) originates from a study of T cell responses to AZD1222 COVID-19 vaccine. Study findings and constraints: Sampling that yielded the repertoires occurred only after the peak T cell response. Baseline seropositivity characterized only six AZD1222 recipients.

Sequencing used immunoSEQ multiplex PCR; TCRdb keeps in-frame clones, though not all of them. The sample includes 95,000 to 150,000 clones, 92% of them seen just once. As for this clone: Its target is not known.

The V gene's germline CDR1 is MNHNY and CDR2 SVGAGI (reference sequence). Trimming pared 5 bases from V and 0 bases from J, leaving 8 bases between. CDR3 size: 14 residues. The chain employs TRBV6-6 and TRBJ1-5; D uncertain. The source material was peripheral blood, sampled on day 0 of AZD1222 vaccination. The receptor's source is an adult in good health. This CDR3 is CASSKGTSNQPQHF. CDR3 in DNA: TGTGCCAGCAGTAAGGGAACTAGCAATCAGCCCCAGCATTTT.